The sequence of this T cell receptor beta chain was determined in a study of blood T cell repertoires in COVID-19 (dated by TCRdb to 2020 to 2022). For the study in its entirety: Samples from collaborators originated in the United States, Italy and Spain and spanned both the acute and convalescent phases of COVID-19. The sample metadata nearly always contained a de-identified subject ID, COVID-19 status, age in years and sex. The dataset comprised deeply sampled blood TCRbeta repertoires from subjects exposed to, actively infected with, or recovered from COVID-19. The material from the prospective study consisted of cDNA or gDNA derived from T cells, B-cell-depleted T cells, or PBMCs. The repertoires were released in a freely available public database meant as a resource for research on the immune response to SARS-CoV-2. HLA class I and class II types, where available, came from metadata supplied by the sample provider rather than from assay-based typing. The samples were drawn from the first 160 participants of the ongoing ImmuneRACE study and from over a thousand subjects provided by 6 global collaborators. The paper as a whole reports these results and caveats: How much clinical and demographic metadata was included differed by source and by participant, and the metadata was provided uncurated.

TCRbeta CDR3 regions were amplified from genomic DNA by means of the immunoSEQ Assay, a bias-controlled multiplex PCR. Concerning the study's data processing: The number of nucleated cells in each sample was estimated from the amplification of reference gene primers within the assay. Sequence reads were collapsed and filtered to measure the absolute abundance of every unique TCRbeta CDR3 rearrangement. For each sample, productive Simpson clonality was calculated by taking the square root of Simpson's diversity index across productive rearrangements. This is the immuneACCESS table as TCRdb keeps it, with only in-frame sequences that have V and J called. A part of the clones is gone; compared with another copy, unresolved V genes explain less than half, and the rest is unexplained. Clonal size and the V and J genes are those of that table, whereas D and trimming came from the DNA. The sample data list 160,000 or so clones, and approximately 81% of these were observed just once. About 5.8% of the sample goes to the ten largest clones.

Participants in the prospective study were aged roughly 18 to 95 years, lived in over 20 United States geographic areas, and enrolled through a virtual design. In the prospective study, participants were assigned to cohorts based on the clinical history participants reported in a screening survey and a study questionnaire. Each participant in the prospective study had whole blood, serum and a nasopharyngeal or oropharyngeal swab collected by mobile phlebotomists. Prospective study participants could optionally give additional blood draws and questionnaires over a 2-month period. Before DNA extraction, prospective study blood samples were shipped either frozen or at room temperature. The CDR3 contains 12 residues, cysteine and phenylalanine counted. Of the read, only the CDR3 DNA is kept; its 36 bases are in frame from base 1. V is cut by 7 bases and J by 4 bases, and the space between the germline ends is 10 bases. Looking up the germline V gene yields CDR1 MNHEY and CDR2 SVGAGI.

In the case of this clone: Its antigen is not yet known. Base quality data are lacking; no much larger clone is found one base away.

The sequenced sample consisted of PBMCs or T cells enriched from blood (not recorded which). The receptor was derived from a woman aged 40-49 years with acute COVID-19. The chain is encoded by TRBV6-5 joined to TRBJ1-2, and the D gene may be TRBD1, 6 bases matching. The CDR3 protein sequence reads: CASKGQLYGYTF. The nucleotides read TGTGCCAGCAAAGGACAGCTCTATGGCTACACCTTC.